This T cell receptor (beta chain) was identified during a study of OX40 agonist ivuxolimab in advanced cancers. About the research overall: Approximately 41% of patients had received prior checkpoint inhibitor therapy. A partial response was reached by three patients: one with hepatocellular carcinoma and two with cutaneous melanoma.

Study findings and constraints: In the expanded peripheral T cells, antigen specificity was never determined.

V was clipped by 3 bases and J by 3 bases, with 0 bases between them. This CDR3 region has 11 residues. In germline, CDR1 is LNHNV, CDR2 YYDKDF (reference sequence). Points on this clone: Its target is unknown.

Repertoires were generated with immunoSEQ multiplex PCR, while TCRdb's copy carries only in-frame clones and drops some. The data show fewer than 100,000 clones, with roughly 87% seen just once and about 0.2% held by the top ten. The starting material was CD4+ or CD8+ T cells sorted from blood, obtained in a trial of the OX40 agonist ivuxolimab. This chain joins TRBV15 and TRBJ2-1, with D unresolved. The sequence was obtained from an adult with an advanced solid tumor such as melanoma, head and neck, liver or kidney cancer. CDR3 in amino acids: CATSSYNEQFF. The CDR3 DNA reads TGTGCCACCAGCAGCTACAATGAGCAGTTCTTC.